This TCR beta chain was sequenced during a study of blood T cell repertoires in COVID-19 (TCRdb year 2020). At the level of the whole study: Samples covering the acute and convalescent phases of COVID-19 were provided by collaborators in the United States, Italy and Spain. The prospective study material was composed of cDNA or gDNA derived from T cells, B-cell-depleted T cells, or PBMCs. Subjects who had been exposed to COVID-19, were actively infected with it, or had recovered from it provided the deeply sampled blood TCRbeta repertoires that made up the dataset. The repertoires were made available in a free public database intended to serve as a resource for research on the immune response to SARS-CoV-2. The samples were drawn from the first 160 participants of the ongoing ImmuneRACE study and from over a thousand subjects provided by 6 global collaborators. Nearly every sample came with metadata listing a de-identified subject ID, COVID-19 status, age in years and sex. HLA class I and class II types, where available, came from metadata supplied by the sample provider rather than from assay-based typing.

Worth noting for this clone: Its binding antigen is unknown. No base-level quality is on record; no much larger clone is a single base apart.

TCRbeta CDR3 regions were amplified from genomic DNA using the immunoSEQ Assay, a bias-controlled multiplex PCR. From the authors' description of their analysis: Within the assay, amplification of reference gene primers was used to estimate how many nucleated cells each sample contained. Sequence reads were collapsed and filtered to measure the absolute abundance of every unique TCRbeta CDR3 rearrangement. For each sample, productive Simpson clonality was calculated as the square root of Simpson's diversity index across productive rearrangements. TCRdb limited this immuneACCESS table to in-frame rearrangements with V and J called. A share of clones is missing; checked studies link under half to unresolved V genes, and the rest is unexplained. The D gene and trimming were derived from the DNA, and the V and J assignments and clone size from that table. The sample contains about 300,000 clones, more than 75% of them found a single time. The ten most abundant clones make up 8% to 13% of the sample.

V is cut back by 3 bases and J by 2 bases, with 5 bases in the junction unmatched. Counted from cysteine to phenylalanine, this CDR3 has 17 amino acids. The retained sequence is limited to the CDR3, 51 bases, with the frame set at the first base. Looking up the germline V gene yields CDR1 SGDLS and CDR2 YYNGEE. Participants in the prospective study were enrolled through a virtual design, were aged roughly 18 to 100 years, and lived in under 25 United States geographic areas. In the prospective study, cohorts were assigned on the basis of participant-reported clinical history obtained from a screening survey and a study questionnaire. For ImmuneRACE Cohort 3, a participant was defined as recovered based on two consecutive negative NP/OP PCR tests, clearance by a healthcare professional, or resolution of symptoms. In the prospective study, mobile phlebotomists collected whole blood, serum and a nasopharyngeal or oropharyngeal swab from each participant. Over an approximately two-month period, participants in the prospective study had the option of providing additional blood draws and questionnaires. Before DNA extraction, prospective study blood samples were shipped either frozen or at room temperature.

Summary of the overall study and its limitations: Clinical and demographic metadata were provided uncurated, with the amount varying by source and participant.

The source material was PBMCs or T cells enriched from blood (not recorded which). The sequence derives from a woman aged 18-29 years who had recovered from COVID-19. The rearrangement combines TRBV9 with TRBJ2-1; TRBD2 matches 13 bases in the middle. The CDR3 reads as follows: CASSAGLAGVPYNEQFF. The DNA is TGTGCCAGCAGCGCTGGACTAGCGGGAGTACCCTACAATGAGCAGTTCTTC.